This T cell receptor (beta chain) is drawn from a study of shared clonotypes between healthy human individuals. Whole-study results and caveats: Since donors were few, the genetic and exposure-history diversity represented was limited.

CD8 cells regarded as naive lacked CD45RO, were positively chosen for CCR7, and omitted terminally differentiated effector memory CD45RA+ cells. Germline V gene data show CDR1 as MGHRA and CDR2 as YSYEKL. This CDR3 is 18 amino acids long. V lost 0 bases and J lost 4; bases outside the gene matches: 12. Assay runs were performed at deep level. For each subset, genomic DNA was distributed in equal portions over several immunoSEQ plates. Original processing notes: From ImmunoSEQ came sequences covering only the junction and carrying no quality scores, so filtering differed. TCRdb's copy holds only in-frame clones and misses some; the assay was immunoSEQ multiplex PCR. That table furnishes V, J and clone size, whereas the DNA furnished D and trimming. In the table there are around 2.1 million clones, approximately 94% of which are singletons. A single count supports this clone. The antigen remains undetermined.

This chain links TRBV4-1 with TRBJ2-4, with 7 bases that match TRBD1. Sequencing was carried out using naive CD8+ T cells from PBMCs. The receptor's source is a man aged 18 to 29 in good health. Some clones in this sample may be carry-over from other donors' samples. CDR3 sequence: CASSQDLTKTGSKNIQYF. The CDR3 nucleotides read TGCGCCAGCAGCCAAGACTTGACAAAGACAGGGAGTAAAAACATTCAGTACTTC.